This T cell receptor (beta chain) was captured in a study of blood T cell repertoires in COVID-19. The table came from immunoSEQ multiplex PCR; TCRdb's copy has only in-frame clones and leaves some out. The table includes a few hundred thousand clones, approximately 86% detected once. Trimming removed 3 bases from V and 4 bases from J, with 3 bases in between. Germline loops: CDR1 SGHNT, CDR2 YENEEA. The CDR3 has 12 residues. This clone has just a few counts. V is TRBV11-3 and J is TRBJ2-2, with no clear D. Source material: peripheral blood. This TCR was sampled from a young man with active or convalescent COVID-19. CDR3 nucleotides: TGTGCCAGCAGCTTTATCACCGGGGAGCTGTTTTTT. It yields the protein CASSFITGELFF. Looking up the rest from reference TRBV11-3 and TRBJ2-2 gives the full variable domain: EAGVVQSPRYKIIEKKQPVAFWCNPISGHNTLYWYLQNLGQGPELLIRYENEEAVDDSQLPKDRFSAERLKGVDSTLKIQPAELGDSAVYLCASSFITGELFFGEGSRLTVL.